This T cell receptor (beta chain) appears in the sequencing data of a study of blood T cell repertoires in COVID-19. Study-wide background: Sample material is recorded as cDNA or gDNA derived from T cells, B-cell-depleted T cells, or PBMCs.

Produced via immunoSEQ multiplex PCR; TCRdb's table is partial and in-frame only. Of under 45,000 clones listed, approximately 85% are singletons. Unmatched junction bases numbered 8, after V lost 1 base and J lost 6 bases. The CDR3 has 16 amino acids. In germline, CDR1 is SGHAT, CDR2 FQNNGV. V usage is TRBV11-2 and J usage is TRBJ1-4; the match to TRBD1 covers 7 bases. Sequences were obtained from peripheral blood. The sequence was collected from a man in his sixties with active or convalescent COVID-19. The CDR3 coding sequence is TGTGCCAGCAGCTTAGCCCTCGGGCAGGGGGATGAAAAACTGTTTTTT. Translating it yields CASSLALGQGDEKLFF.